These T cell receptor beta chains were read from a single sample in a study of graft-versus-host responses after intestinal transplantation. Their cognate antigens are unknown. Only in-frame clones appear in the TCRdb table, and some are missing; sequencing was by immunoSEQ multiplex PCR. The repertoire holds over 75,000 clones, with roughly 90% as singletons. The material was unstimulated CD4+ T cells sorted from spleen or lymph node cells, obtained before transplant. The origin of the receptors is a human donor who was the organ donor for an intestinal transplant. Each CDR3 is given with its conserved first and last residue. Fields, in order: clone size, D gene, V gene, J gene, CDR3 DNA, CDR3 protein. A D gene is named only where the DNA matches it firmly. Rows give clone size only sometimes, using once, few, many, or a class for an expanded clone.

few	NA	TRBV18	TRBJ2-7	TGTGCCAGCTCACCACCCGGGGGACCGGGCGGGCAGTACTTC	CASSPPGGPGGQYF
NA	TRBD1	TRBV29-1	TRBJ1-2	TGCAGCGTTGAAATGGGGACAGGGGCTAACTATGGCTACACCTTC	CSVEMGTGANYGYTF
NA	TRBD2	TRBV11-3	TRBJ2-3	TGTGCCAGCAGCTTAGACCTCCTAGCGGCGGCCACAGATACGCAGTATTTT	CASSLDLLAAATDTQYF
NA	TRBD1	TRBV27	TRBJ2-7	TGTGCCAGCAGGGGGACAGGGAACGAGCAGTACTTC	CASRGTGNEQYF
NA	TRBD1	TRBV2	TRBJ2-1	TGTGCCAGCAGTGGGACAGGGGTGGCTGAGCAGTTCTTC	CASSGTGVAEQFF
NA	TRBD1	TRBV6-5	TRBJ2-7	TGTGCCAGCCGGGACAGTGTACGAGACGAGCAGTACTTC	CASRDSVRDEQYF
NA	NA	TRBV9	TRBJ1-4	TGTGCCAGCAGCGCGGGGGGGGGATGGAGTGAAAAACTGTTTTTT	CASSAGGGWSEKLFF
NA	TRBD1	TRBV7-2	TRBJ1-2	TGTGCCAGCAGCTCATACATGGGCCTTACAGGGGGCCGTAATGGCTACACCTTC	CASSSYMGLTGGRNGYTF
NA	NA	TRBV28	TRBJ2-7	TGTGCCAGCAGTTTTTCCGCGAGCTCCTACGAGCAGTACTTC	CASSFSASSYEQYF
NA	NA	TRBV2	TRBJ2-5	TGTGCCAGCAGATCACAAGAGACCCAGTACTTC	CASRSQETQYF
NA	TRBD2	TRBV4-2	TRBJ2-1	TGTGCCAGCAGACCCGCTAGCGGGGGGTCTGACTCCTACAATGAGCAGTTCTTC	CASRPASGGSDSYNEQFF
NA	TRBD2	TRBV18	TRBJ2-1	TGTGCCAGCTCACCGACTAGCGGGGGGGTTGAGCAGTTCTTC	CASSPTSGGVEQFF
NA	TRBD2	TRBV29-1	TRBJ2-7	TGCAGCGTTGAAGGGGGGGTAGCGGGGTCGAACTACGAGCAGTACTTC	CSVEGGVAGSNYEQYF